Included here is one TCR beta chain sequence, with context. Enrollment of patients from Seattle took place during active infection, with longitudinal follow-up. The data stem from a study of blood T cell repertoires in COVID-19. This CDR3 region has 15 residues. After removal of 5 bases from V and 5 bases from J, the junction contained 9 bases not matched to a gene. CDR1 is MNHEY, CDR2 SMNVEV, per germline (reference sequence). The method was immunoSEQ multiplex PCR; TCRdb's version includes in-frame clones alone and lacks a portion of them. Of approximately 270,000 clones listed, 84% are singletons. The sequenced material came from peripheral blood. The chain carries TRBV27 and TRBJ2-5; 9 positions agree with TRBD1. This TCR came from a person aged 65 to 79 with COVID-19, enrolled during active disease. CDR3 amino acids: CASSPGTGLGETQYF. The DNA of the CDR3 is TGTGCCAGCAGTCCAGGGACAGGGCTGGGGGAGACCCAGTACTTC.